These 18 T cell receptor beta chains were sequenced from one sample in a study of regulatory T cells in long-lasting Graves disease. Time point: newly diagnosed GD, antithyroid drugs for less than 3 months. Following extraction of RNA from PBMCs, that RNA was used to make the TCR library. TCR beta libraries were built with iRepertoire HTBI primers and Arm-PCR of CDR3 regions. Using its own MiXCR run on the multiplex PCR reads, TCRdb lists one record per CDR3 protein. The table records about 620,000 distinct CDR3 sequences, under 20% of them present only once. Another study also made use of these data, one on T cells in Graves' hyperthyroidism and ophthalmopathy.

Source: peripheral blood mononuclear cells (PBMCs), taken at new diagnosis, from a patient treated with antithyroid drugs. These receptors originate from a woman aged 30 to 39 with Graves disease.

The chain carries TRBV5-1 and TRBJ2-1; 10 bases agree with TRBD2. CDR1 is SGHRS and CDR2 is YFSETQ in the germline V gene. The V and J ends lost 6 bases and 6 bases, in that order; junction bases with no gene match: 9. CDR3 length: 15 amino acids. The CDR3 region has the DNA TGCGCCAGCACCCTACGGACTAGCGGAGCCAATGAGCAGTTCTTC. Its translation: CASTLRTSGANEQFF.

The chain combines TRBV20-1 with TRBJ2-1; D tentatively fits TRBD1 or TRBD2 (5 bases each). Germline lookup yields CDR1 DFQATT and CDR2 SNEGSKA (reference sequence). The V end was cut by 1 base, the J end by 7 bases, with 17 bases between. The CDR3 runs to 15 residues. For the CDR3, the DNA is TGCAGTGCTAGAGGGGGGTATAGCGAGTCGAATGAGCAGTTCTTC. It yields the protein CSARGGYSESNEQFF.

This clonotype was seen ten or more times. This rearrangement joins TRBV6-1 to TRBJ2-7; TRBD1 aligns across 9 bases. This CDR3 contains 16 residues. J was trimmed by 5 bases and V by 1 base; bases with no gene match: 9. Germline V CDR1 and CDR2: MNHNS, SASEGT. The CDR3 protein is CASSEVGGTGYHEQYF. In DNA, the CDR3 is TGTGCCAGCAGTGAAGTAGGAGGGACAGGGTACCACGAGCAGTACTTC.

This clonotype was counted a few times. The chain uses TRBV7-9 and TRBJ1-2; TRBD1 aligns across 7 bases. The CDR3 is 14 residues long. With 1 base clipped from V and 8 bases from J, the junction kept 7 bases outside the gene matches. The V gene's germline CDR1 is SEHNR and CDR2 FQNEAQ (reference sequence). This chain's CDR3 is CASSLVDRDSGYTF. The CDR3 DNA reads as TGTGCCAGCAGCTTAGTCGACAGGGATAGCGGCTACACCTTC.

This clonotype was seen at least ten times. This chain joins TRBV11-1 and TRBJ2-7; 7 bases map to TRBD1. V was clipped by 5 bases and J by 4 bases; unmatched bases: 11. The CDR3 length is 15 residues. Germline lookup yields CDR1 SGHAT and CDR2 FQDESV (reference sequence). This chain's CDR3 is CASSPQTGPGYEQYF. Here the CDR3 DNA reads TGTGCCAGCAGCCCTCAGACAGGGCCGGGATACGAGCAGTACTTC.

Comment on this clonotype: This clone may be a read error of a much larger clone one base away. The chain uses TRBV11-2 and TRBJ2-1, with D hard to call. Germline values: CDR1 SGHAT, CDR2 FQNNGV. V was pared by 11 bases and J by 8 bases, with 19 bases between. This CDR3 comprises 13 residues. The DNA for the CDR3 is TGTGCCGGCACCGTCCTCGGCGTCTATGAGCAGTTCTTC. Its protein product is CAGTVLGVYEQFF. Based on the CDR3 plus reference TRBV11-2 and TRBJ2-1, the full variable domain is EAGVAQSPRYKIIEKRQSVAFWCNPISGHATLYWYQQILGQGPKLLIQFQNNGVVDDSQLPKDRFSAERLKGVDSTLKIQPAKLEDSAVYLCAGTVLGVYEQFFGPGTRLTVL.

In this sample, this clonotype turned up many times. The chain employs TRBV6-9 and TRBJ2-5; 8 bases are shared with TRBD1. The CDR3 runs to 16 residues. CDR1 and CDR2 (germline): MNHGY, SVAAGI. With 4 bases clipped from V and 5 bases from J, the junction kept 12 bases outside the gene matches. CDR3 in DNA: TGTGCCAGCAGTTTAACCCCCTACAGGACAGGGGAGACCCAGTACTTC. Translated: CASSLTPYRTGETQYF.

This clonotype was counted ten times or more. The V call is TRBV6-5, the J call TRBJ2-1; 10 nucleotides match TRBD2. CDR1 is MNHEY, CDR2 SVGAGI, per germline. This CDR3 region has 15 residues. V was clipped by 4 bases and J by 2 bases; unmatched bases: 2. CDR3 in amino acids: CASSSTSGAYNEQFF. The CDR3 DNA reads TGTGCCAGCAGTTCCACTAGCGGGGCCTACAATGAGCAGTTCTTC.

Worth noting for this clonotype: At one end the junction does not follow the germline gene, possibly because of a read error. The chain recombines TRBV5-1 with TRBJ2-5; D may be TRBD1 or TRBD2 (5 bases each). CDR1 and CDR2 (germline): SGHRS, YFSETQ. This CDR3 region has 15 residues. The CDR3 nucleotides are TGTGCCAGCAGCGATAGACCGGGGCGAGAAGAGACCCAGTACTTC. It translates to CASSDRPGREETQYF.

This clonotype was recorded at least ten times. V and J are TRBV27 and TRBJ2-5; TRBD2 matches at 7 bases. The trim removed 4 bases at V and 5 bases at J, leaving 4 bases unmatched. Germline CDR1 and CDR2: MNHEY and SMNVEV (reference sequence). CDR3 length equals 13 residues. This CDR3 is CASSWGGTETQYF. DNA for the CDR3: TGTGCCAGCAGTTGGGGGGGGACGGAGACCCAGTACTTC.

This clonotype has only a few counts. This sequence joins TRBV27 and TRBJ2-7; tentatively, D is TRBD1 (5 bases). V lost 2 bases and J lost 3, with 11 bases in between. Germline CDR1 MNHEY, CDR2 SMNVEV (reference sequence). The CDR3 loop spans 14 amino acids. Here the CDR3 reads CASSLNHQGYEQYF. In DNA form, the CDR3 reads TGTGCCAGCAGTTTAAATCATCAGGGCTACGAGCAGTACTTC.

The gene calls are TRBV5-1 and TRBJ2-2; 9 bases line up with TRBD1. CDR3 size: 17 residues. Germline V lookup: CDR1 SGHRS, CDR2 YFSETQ. Trimming took 4 bases from V and 2 from J; bases not matched to a gene: 9. The CDR3 is CASSILGTGINTGELFF. The CDR3 DNA reads TGCGCCAGCAGCATCCTGGGGACAGGGATTAACACCGGGGAGCTGTTTTTT.

This clonotype came up many times. This chain links TRBV20-1 with TRBJ2-1; D may be TRBD2 (5 bases). Germline CDR1 is DFQATT and CDR2 is SNEGSKA (reference sequence). The CDR3 is made up of 16 amino acids. Trimming left V 6 bases short and J 4 bases short, with 22 bases between. CDR3 sequence: CSAPTSSALRYNEQFF. DNA of the CDR3: TGCAGTGCCCCAACTAGTTCCGCACTCCGTTACAATGAGCAGTTCTTC.

The sample holds many counts of this clonotype. The chain recombines TRBV29-1 with TRBJ2-1; weak D call: TRBD2 (5 bases). V was trimmed by 7 bases and J by 5 bases, leaving 12 bases between them. Germline loops: CDR1 SQVTM, CDR2 ANQGSEA. The CDR3 covers 12 residues. CDR3 in DNA: TGCAGCGCACTAGGGTCCCACAATGAGCAGTTCTTC. It translates to CSALGSHNEQFF.

This clonotype was detected a few times. The rearrangement links TRBV3-1 to TRBJ2-3; 13 bases are shared with TRBD2. The CDR3 spans 13 residues. V lost 5 bases, J lost 12 bases, and 5 bases stayed unmatched. CDR1 is LGHDT, CDR2 YNNKEL, per germline (reference sequence). CDR3 in amino acids: CASSSGTSGIQYF. The CDR3 DNA follows: TGTGCCAGCAGCTCCGGGACTAGCGGGATACAGTATTTT.

The table lists this clonotype with a few counts. The CDR3 reads CASSSLGGVGEYEQFF. CDR3 bases: TGTGCCAGCAGCTCTCTGGGGGGAGTAGGAGAGTATGAGCAGTTCTTC. The gene calls are TRBV7-3 and TRBJ2-1, with a possible D match to TRBD2 (6 bases). The V gene lost 4 bases and the J gene lost 8 bases, with 21 bases spanning the gap. Germline V gives CDR1 SGHTA, CDR2 FQGTGA. CDR3 length equals 16 residues. Full variable domain (outside the CDR3, taken from reference TRBV7-3 and TRBJ2-1): GAGVSQTPSNKVTEKGKYVELRCDPISGHTALYWYRQSLGQGPEFLIYFQGTGAADDSGLPNDRFFAVRPEGSVSTLKIQRTERGDSAVYLCASSSLGGVGEYEQFFGPGTRLTVL.

At least ten counts were recorded for this clonotype. This chain links TRBV10-2 with TRBJ2-3; 8 bases map to TRBD1. The CDR3 consists of 14 residues. V was clipped by 6 bases and J by 7 bases; unmatched bases: 9. Germline CDR1 is WSHSY and CDR2 is SAAADI. The CDR3 nucleotides are TGCGCCAGCAGGGATACAGGGGGGATGTATACGCAGTATTTT. Protein sequence: CASRDTGGMYTQYF.

This clonotype appeared many times. The V and J genes are TRBV28 and TRBJ2-7, with no clear D. CDR3 length: 12 residues. The V and J ends lost 6 bases and 4 bases respectively, with 10 bases between them. Germline CDR1 and CDR2: MDHEN and SYDVKM. The CDR3 is CASSHRLYEQYF. The CDR3 DNA reads TGTGCCAGCAGCCACCGCCTTTACGAGCAGTACTTC.